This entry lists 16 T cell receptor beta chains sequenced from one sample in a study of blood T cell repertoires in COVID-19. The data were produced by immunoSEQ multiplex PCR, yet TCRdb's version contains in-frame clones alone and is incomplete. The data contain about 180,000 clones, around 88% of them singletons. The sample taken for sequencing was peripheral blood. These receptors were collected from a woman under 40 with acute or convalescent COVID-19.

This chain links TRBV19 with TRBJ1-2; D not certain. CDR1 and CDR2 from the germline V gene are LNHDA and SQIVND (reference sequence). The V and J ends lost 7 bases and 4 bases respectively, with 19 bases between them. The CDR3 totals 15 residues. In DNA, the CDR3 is TGTGCCAGTATTATTCAAGCTGGCTGGGCCTATGGCTACACCTTC. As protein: CASIIQAGWAYGYTF.

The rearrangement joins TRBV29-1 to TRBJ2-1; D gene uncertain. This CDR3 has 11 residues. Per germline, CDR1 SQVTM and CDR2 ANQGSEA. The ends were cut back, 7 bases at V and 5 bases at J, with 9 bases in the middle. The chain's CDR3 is CSAVADNEQFF. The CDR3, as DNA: TGCAGCGCGGTAGCAGACAATGAGCAGTTCTTC.

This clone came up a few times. CDR3 nucleotide sequence: TGTGCCAGCTCACTGGAGAGGAATACCGGGGAGCTGTTTTTT. Translating it yields CASSLERNTGELFF. The genes are TRBV18 and TRBJ2-2; D not resolved. CDR1 is KGHSH and CDR2 is LQKENI in the germline V gene. Between the trimmed V and J ends, which lost 4 bases and 5 bases, there was a span of 11 bases. CDR3 length: 14 amino acids.

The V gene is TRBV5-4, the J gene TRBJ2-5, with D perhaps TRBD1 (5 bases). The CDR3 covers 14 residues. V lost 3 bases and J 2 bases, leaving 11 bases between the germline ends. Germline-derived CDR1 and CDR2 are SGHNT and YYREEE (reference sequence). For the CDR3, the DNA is TGTGCCAGCAGCTCGTTGACAGTACAAGAGACCCAGTACTTC. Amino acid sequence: CASSSLTVQETQYF. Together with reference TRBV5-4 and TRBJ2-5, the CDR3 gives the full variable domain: ETGVTQSPTHLIKTRGQQVTLRCSSQSGHNTVSWYQQALGQGPQFIFQYYREEENGRGNFPPRFSGLQFPNYSSELNVNALELDDSALYLCASSSLTVQETQYFGPGTRLLVL.

Here the CDR3 reads CAWRRGQYGYTF. The CDR3 nucleotides read TGTGCCTGGAGGAGGGGACAGTATGGCTACACCTTC. The V and J genes are TRBV30 and TRBJ1-2; 7 bases fit TRBD1. J was trimmed by 5 bases and V by 3 bases; bases with no gene match: 3. CDR1 and CDR2 from the germline V gene are GTSNPN and SVGIG (reference sequence). The CDR3 contains 12 residues. The complete variable domain, with remaining parts taken from reference TRBV30 and TRBJ1-2, reads SQTIHQWPATLVQPVGSPLSLECTVEGTSNPNLYWYRQAAGRGLQLLFYSVGIGQISSEVPQNLSASRPQDRQFILSSKKLLLSDSGFYLCAWRRGQYGYTFGSGTRLTVV.

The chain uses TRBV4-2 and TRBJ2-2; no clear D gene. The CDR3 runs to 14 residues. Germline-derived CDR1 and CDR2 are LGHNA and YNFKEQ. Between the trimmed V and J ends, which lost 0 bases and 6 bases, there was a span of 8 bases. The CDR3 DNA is TGTGCCAGCAGCCAAGATTCTTTCCCCGGGGAGCTGTTTTTT. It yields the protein CASSQDSFPGELFF.

Here the CDR3 DNA reads TGTGCCAGCAGCCGAGGCTGGGAGGGTGAGGATGAAAAACTGTTTTTT. Protein: CASSRGWEGEDEKLFF. The V call is TRBV2, the J call TRBJ1-4; the D is unclear. The CDR3 spans 16 residues. Germline assignment: CDR1 SNHLY and CDR2 FYNNEI. Between the trimmed V and J ends, which lost 6 bases and 6 bases, there was a span of 20 bases.

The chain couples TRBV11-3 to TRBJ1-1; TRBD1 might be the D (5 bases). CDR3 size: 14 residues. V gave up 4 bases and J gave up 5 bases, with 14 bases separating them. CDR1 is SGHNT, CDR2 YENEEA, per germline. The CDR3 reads CASSSDGGETEAFF. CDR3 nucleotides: TGTGCCAGCAGCTCCGACGGGGGGGAAACTGAAGCTTTCTTT.

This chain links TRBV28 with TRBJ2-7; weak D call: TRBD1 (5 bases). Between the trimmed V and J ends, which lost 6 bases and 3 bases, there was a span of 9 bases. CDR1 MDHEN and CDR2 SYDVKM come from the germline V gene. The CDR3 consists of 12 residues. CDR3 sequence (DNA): TGTGCCAGCAGGACAGAATACTACGAGCAGTACTTC. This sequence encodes CASRTEYYEQYF. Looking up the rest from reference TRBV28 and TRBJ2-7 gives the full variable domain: DVKVTQSSRYLVKRTGEKVFLECVQDMDHENMFWYRQDPGLGLRLIYFSYDVKMKEKGDIPEGYSVSREKKERFSLILESASTNQTSMYLCASRTEYYEQYFGPGTRLTVT.

The CDR3 bases are TGTGCCAGCAGCGTAGAGGGACAGGGGTTAAGAGGCTACACCTTC. Its translation: CASSVEGQGLRGYTF. The V and J genes are TRBV9 and TRBJ1-2; TRBD1 matches at 10 bases. V lost 0 bases, J lost 8 bases, and 7 bases stayed unmatched. Per germline, CDR1 SGDLS and CDR2 YYNGEE. The CDR3 loop spans 15 amino acids.

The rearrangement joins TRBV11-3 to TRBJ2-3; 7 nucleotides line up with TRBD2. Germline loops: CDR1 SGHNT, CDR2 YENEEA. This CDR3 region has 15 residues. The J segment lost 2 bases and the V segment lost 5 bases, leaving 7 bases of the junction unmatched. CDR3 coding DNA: TGTGCCAGCAGCCCAGGGAGGGAGTTCACAGATACGCAGTATTTT. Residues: CASSPGREFTDTQYF.

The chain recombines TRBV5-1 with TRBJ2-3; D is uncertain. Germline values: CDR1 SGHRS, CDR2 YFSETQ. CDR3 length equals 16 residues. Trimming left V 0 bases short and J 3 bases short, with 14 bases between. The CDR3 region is CASSLELALRTDTQYF. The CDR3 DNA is TGCGCCAGCAGCTTGGAGTTAGCCTTAAGGACAGATACGCAGTATTTT.

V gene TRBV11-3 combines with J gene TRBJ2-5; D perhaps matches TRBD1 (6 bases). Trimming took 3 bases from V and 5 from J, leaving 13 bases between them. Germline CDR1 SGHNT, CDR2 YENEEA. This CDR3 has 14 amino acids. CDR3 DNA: TGTGCCAGCAGCTTTACTGGGGGCAAGGAGACCCAGTACTTC. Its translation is CASSFTGGKETQYF.

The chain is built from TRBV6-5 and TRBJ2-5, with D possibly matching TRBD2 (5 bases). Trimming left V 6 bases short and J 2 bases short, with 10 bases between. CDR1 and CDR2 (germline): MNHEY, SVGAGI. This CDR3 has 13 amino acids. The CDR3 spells CASRPGLQETQYF. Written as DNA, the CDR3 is TGTGCCAGCAGACCGGGATTACAAGAGACCCAGTACTTC.

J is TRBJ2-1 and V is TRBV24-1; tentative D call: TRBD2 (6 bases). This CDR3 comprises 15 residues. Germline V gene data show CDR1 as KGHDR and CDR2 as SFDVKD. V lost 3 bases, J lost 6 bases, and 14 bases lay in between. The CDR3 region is CATSDRALAINEQFF. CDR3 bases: TGTGCCACCAGTGATAGGGCTCTAGCGATCAATGAGCAGTTCTTC.

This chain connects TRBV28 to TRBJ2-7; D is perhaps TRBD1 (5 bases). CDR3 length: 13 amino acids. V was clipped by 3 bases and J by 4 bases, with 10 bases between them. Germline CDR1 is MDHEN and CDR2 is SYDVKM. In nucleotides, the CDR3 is TGTGCCAGCAGTTTTTCAGCAGGGTACGAGCAGTACTTC. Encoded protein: CASSFSAGYEQYF.